The 9 T cell receptor beta chains in this list originate from one sample, sequenced in a study of T cell responses to AZD1222 COVID-19 vaccine. Produced via immunoSEQ multiplex PCR; TCRdb's table is partial and in-frame only. The data show 70,000 to 90,000 clones, around 73% seen once. The sequenced sample was peripheral blood, obtained on day 0 of AZD1222 vaccination. These TCRs come from an adult in good health.

This clone was detected only a few times. The CDR3 here is CASRNEQGAPEAFF. The CDR3 DNA follows: TGCGCCAGCAGAAATGAACAGGGGGCCCCTGAAGCTTTCTTT. The chain uses TRBV10-2 and TRBJ1-1; 9 positions agree with TRBD1. V gave up 6 bases and J gave up 6 bases; unmatched junction bases: 8. The germline CDR1 and CDR2 sequences are WSHSY and SAAADI. The CDR3 has 14 residues.

The chain has TRBV11-2 and TRBJ2-5; TRBD1 agrees at 8 bases. V shed 1 base, J shed 6 bases, and the junction held 7 bases outside the gene matches. Germline V gives CDR1 SGHAT, CDR2 FQNNGV. CDR3 length: 15 amino acids. This chain's CDR3 is CASSLGGQGAKTQYF. CDR3 DNA: TGTGCCAGCAGCTTAGGAGGGCAGGGGGCGAAGACCCAGTACTTC.

As to this clone: Other DNA sequences in this specimen translate into the identical CDR3. V usage is TRBV18 and J usage is TRBJ1-1; D perhaps matches TRBD1 (6 bases). The germline V gene has CDR1 KGHSH and CDR2 LQKENI. The CDR3 totals 13 residues. Trimming removed 2 bases from V and 3 bases from J, with 7 bases in between. The CDR3 is CASSPRGDTEAFF. The CDR3 nucleotides read TGTGCCAGCTCACCAAGGGGGGACACTGAAGCTTTCTTT.

A few counts support this clone. The V gene is TRBV7-9, the J gene TRBJ1-1, with TRBD1 as a possible D gene (6 bases). Germline-derived CDR1 and CDR2 are SEHNR and FQNEAQ (reference sequence). The CDR3 is 13 residues long. V gave up 5 bases and J gave up 6 bases, with 13 bases separating them. CDR3 protein: CASSRAQGPEAFF. CDR3 nucleotides: TGTGCCAGCAGCCGAGCACAGGGCCCTGAAGCTTTCTTT.

This clone was recorded a few times. The chain joins TRBV28 to TRBJ1-2, with D perhaps matching TRBD1 (6 bases). Germline loops: CDR1 MDHEN, CDR2 SYDVKM. V lost 2 bases, J lost 1 base, and 14 bases lay in between. The CDR3 loop spans 16 amino acids. Written as DNA, the CDR3 is TGTGCCAGCAGTTTAGGCAGGGGTAGAATTAACTATGGCTACACCTTC. This gives the protein CASSLGRGRINYGYTF.

The chain is built from TRBV18 and TRBJ1-5, with 7 bases aligning to TRBD1. CDR3 length: 15 amino acids. The V segment lost 3 bases and the J segment 7 bases; nucleotides outside the gene matches: 9. Germline V gene data show CDR1 as KGHSH and CDR2 as LQKENI. CDR3 coding DNA: TGTGCCAGCTCACCTACAGGGGCCTTTGACCAGCCCCAGCATTTT. Amino acid sequence: CASSPTGAFDQPQHF.

This chain joins TRBV12-3 or TRBV12-4 and TRBJ1-5, with 10 bases matching TRBD1. This CDR3 is built from 13 residues. J lost 5 bases, V lost 5 bases, and 0 bases had no gene match. The CDR3 spells CASSGTGDQPQHF. In DNA form, the CDR3 reads TGTGCCAGCAGTGGGACAGGGGATCAGCCCCAGCATTTT.

The CDR3 sequence: CASSLGGQAANYGYTF. CDR3 coding DNA: TGTGCCAGCAGCTTAGGGGGACAGGCCGCTAACTATGGCTACACCTTC. The V gene is TRBV7-9, the J gene TRBJ1-2; TRBD1 agrees at 8 bases. The CDR3 is 16 amino acids. In germline, CDR1 is SEHNR, CDR2 FQNEAQ (reference sequence). The trim removed 1 base at V and 0 bases at J, leaving 4 bases unmatched.

The J gene is TRBJ2-3, the V gene TRBV3-1 (or the pseudogene TRBV3-2), with TRBD2 identical over 8 bases. The CDR3 is 16 amino acids. Germline trimming cut 4 bases from V and 0 bases from J; bases unmatched to any gene: 6. Germline values: CDR1 LGHDT, CDR2 YNNKEL (reference sequence). As DNA, the CDR3 is TGTGCCAGCAGCCTTTATAGCGGGACTAGCACAGATACGCAGTATTTT. It is translated as CASSLYSGTSTDTQYF.